Here is one T cell receptor (beta chain) with its context. These data are taken from a study of T cells expressing NK-cell markers. TCRdb reprocessed the 5' RACE reads; each CDR3 protein has one entry and no DNA is given. The repertoire table contains roughly 390,000 distinct CDR3 sequences. The CDR3 totals 13 residues. Germline-derived CDR1 and CDR2 are SEHNR and FQNEAQ (reference sequence). Material: blood T cells: a sorted CD56 or NKG2C T cell subset, CD4+ or CD8+ T cells, or bulk PBMC T cells (not recorded which). The source of this sequence is a man aged 18 to 70 in good health. The rearrangement joins TRBV7-9 to TRBJ1-1; the D call of TRBD1 rests on TCRdb alone, since no DNA is present to check it. The CDR3 protein is CASGQGGSTEAFF.